This T cell receptor beta chain was recovered during a study of CD8+ T cells in alopecia areata. Following extraction, RNA underwent reverse transcription to cDNA, which served as the sequencing template. Produced via immunoSEQ multiplex PCR; TCRdb's table is partial and in-frame only. Found here are 90,000 to 130,000 clones, 55% to 75% of them singletons; the top ten hold approximately 22%. The ends were cut back, 3 bases at V and 4 bases at J, with 15 bases in the middle. This CDR3 spans 16 amino acids. CDR1 and CDR2 (germline): LNHDA, SQIVND (reference sequence). Broader study findings: Lesional scalp, notably in alopecia totalis/universalis, had clonality above that of normal scalp. Sequencing of scalp samples also includes resident alphabeta T cells from normal skin.

Both CD4+ and CD8+ T cells were separated by sorting PBMCs. Comment on this clone: The antigen is undetermined.

This sequence joins TRBV19 and TRBJ2-2; TRBD2 is a possible D gene (6 bases). This receptor was taken from a human donor in good health. Material for sequencing was CD8+ T cells sorted from blood. CDR3 bases: TGTGCCAGTAGTATCCCCCTAGCGCGAACCACCGGGGAGCTGTTTTTT. This translates into CASSIPLARTTGELFF. Filled out from reference TRBV19 and TRBJ2-2, the complete variable domain reads DGGITQSPKYLFRKEGQNVTLSCEQNLNHDAMYWYRQDPGQGLRLIYYSQIVNDFQKGDIAEGYSVSREKKESFPLTVTSAQKNPTAFYLCASSIPLARTTGELFFGEGSRLTVL.